The rows below give T cell receptor beta chains drawn from one sample of a study of cytomegalovirus exposure and HLA in healthy donors. Libraries were prepared by immunoSEQ multiplex PCR; TCRdb keeps only in-frame clonotypes and omits some of them. The table includes 210,000 or so clones, over 60% detected once. The sample consisted of PBMCs. All receptors derive from a man between 18 and 35 years old in good health and CMV-seronegative. Each CDR3 is given with its conserved first and last residue. The order of the fields is V gene, D gene, clone size, J gene, CDR3 DNA, CDR3 protein. The D gene is left open where the match is weak. Clone size is shown for a subset of rows, as once, few, many or a class of expanded clone.

TRBV28	TRBD1	-	TRBJ1-1	TGTGCCAGCAGCCCCCGACAGGGTGGGACTGAAGCTTTCTTT	CASSPRQGGTEAFF
TRBV7-6	TRBD1	-	TRBJ1-4	TGTGCCAGCAGCTCGGGGGACAGGGGTTTGACTAATGAAAAACTGTTTTTT	CASSSGDRGLTNEKLFF
TRBV2	-	-	TRBJ2-3	TGTGCCAGCAGATCAGGAGCGGGCACAGATACGCAGTATTTT	CASRSGAGTDTQYF
TRBV5-1	-	-	TRBJ2-7	TGCGCCAGCAGCTTGGTGGGAGCTACTTCCTACGAGCAGTACTTC	CASSLVGATSYEQYF
TRBV2	-	-	TRBJ1-4	TGTGCCAGCAGTGGAGTACGGGGGGGTAATGAAAAACTGTTTTTT	CASSGVRGGNEKLFF
TRBV20-1	TRBD1	-	TRBJ1-1	TGCAGTGCTACTACAGGGGCTGAAGCTTTCTTT	CSATTGAEAFF
TRBV6-5	-	-	TRBJ2-7	TGTGCCAGCCGAAGGCAGGGATCCTACGAGCAGTACTTC	CASRRQGSYEQYF
TRBV11-2	-	-	TRBJ1-5	TGTGCCAGCAGCCGAATACAGGGTCGCAATCAGCCCCAGCATTTT	CASSRIQGRNQPQHF
TRBV19	TRBD2	-	TRBJ2-1	TGTGCCAGTAGTATTGGGGCTAGCGGGAGCAATGAGCAGTTCTTC	CASSIGASGSNEQFF
TRBV6-1	-	few	TRBJ1-1	TGTGCCAGCAGTGAGCCTGATTATACAGGGAACACTGAAGCTTTCTTT	CASSEPDYTGNTEAFF
TRBV7-3	TRBD1	-	TRBJ1-2	TGTGCCAGCAGCTTAAATGGGGGACAGGGCGGAGAAGGTGGCTACACCTTC	CASSLNGGQGGEGGYTF
TRBV5-4	TRBD1	-	TRBJ1-2	TGTGCCAGCAGCCAAGGGACAGGGGATACCTATGGCTACACCTTC	CASSQGTGDTYGYTF
TRBV2	TRBD1	few	TRBJ2-2	TGTGCCAGCAGTAGTAGACAGGGGACCGGGGAGCTGTTTTTT	CASSSRQGTGELFF
TRBV18	-	few	TRBJ2-5	TGTGCCAGCTCACCCTCGAGGGCAGAGACCCAGTACTTC	CASSPSRAETQYF
TRBV5-1	TRBD1	-	TRBJ1-1	TGCGCCAGCAGCTTACGGCAGGGGGCTTCGAACACTGAAGCTTTCTTT	CASSLRQGASNTEAFF
TRBV2	TRBD2	-	TRBJ2-1	TGTGCCAGCAGTGAAGGGGAAGGTGTGTCGGCGGGAGTGCAGTTCTTC	CASSEGEGVSAGVQFF
TRBV11-2	-	-	TRBJ2-3	TGTGCCAGCAGGGACTCGTCTAGCACAGATACGCAGTATTTT	CASRDSSSTDTQYF
TRBV25-1	TRBD1	-	TRBJ2-7	TGTGCCAGCAGTGCGACAGGGGGGCCCTACGAGCAGTACTTC	CASSATGGPYEQYF
TRBV6-1	-	-	TRBJ2-3	TGTGCCAGCAGTCCCCGGGACACAGATACGCAGTATTTT	CASSPRDTDTQYF
TRBV28	TRBD1	-	TRBJ1-1	TGTGCCAGCAGTTCGATGTATACCCGACAGGGGAGTTTGAAAAACACTGAAGCTTTCTTT	CASSSMYTRQGSLKNTEAFF
TRBV19	TRBD1	-	TRBJ2-2	TGTGCCGGGCATTCGACAGGGGGCATCGGGGAGCTGTTTTTT	CAGHSTGGIGELFF
TRBV9	TRBD2	-	TRBJ2-7	TGTGCCAGCAGCCCAGTAGCGGGAGGGCCGGTGGGGGGCGAGCAGTACTTC	CASSPVAGGPVGGEQYF
TRBV5-1	-	-	TRBJ2-1	TGCGCCAGCAGCTTGGAAGGCTTGGGACACCAGTTCTTC	CASSLEGLGHQFF
TRBV5-4	-	-	TRBJ2-5	TGTGCCAGCAGCTTGGCCTTTTTTAGGGAGACTCAAGAGACCCAGTACTTC	CASSLAFFRETQETQYF
TRBV7-3	-	-	TRBJ2-7	TGTGCCAGCAGCTTAGGGGCAGGGTCCGGCGAGCAGTACTTC	CASSLGAGSGEQYF
TRBV30	-	few	TRBJ2-1	TGTGCCTGGAGTGTCGGTTTGGCGGTGAATGAGCAGTTCTTC	CAWSVGLAVNEQFF
TRBV5-1	TRBD2	-	TRBJ2-1	TGCGCCAGCAGCTCCACGAGCGGGACCTACAATGAGCAGTTCTTC	CASSSTSGTYNEQFF
TRBV9	-	-	TRBJ1-2	TGTGCCAGCAGCCCGCCCTATTCGTCAGGGGATTTGGGCTACACCTTC	CASSPPYSSGDLGYTF
TRBV4-2	TRBD2	-	TRBJ2-7	TGTGCCAGCAGCCAAGGATACAGCGGGGCTAGCGAGGACGAGCAGTACTTC	CASSQGYSGASEDEQYF
TRBV5-1	-	-	TRBJ1-6	TGCGCCAGCAGCCTTCGACAGGCCGGCGGATCCTATAATTCACCCCTCCACTTT	CASSLRQAGGSYNSPLHF
TRBV29-1	TRBD2	-	TRBJ2-1	TGCAGCGTTGAGGGAGGGGACTCGAACTACAATGAGCAGTTCTTC	CSVEGGDSNYNEQFF
TRBV15	TRBD1	-	TRBJ2-7	TGTGCCACCAGCCTCCCGGACAGGGCTACCTACGAGCAGTACTTC	CATSLPDRATYEQYF
TRBV18	-	once	TRBJ1-2	TGTGCCACCTCCCCTGGGCTCAACTATGGCTACACCTTC	CATSPGLNYGYTF
TRBV18	TRBD1	-	TRBJ1-2	TGTGCCAGCTCACTTGGGACAGTCTCTAACTATGGCTACACCTTC	CASSLGTVSNYGYTF
TRBV2	-	few	TRBJ1-1	TGTGCCAGCAGTGAAGCTATGAGCACTGAAGCTTTCTTT	CASSEAMSTEAFF
TRBV28	-	-	TRBJ2-6	TGTGCCAGCAGTTTATTGGCCGGGACTGGGGCCAACGTCCTGACTTTC	CASSLLAGTGANVLTF
TRBV5-1	TRBD2	few	TRBJ2-7	TGCGCCAGCGCCCGGGGGGACTCCTACGAGCAGTACTTC	CASARGDSYEQYF
TRBV6-4	TRBD1	once	TRBJ2-3	TGTGCCAGCAGTGACGGCAGGGGGTCTAGCACAGATACGCAGTATTTT	CASSDGRGSSTDTQYF
TRBV30	-	few	TRBJ2-7	TGTGCCGGCCAGGGAGGTTCCTACGAGCAGTACTTC	CAGQGGSYEQYF
TRBV30	-	once	TRBJ1-5	TGTGCCTGGAGCAGGGATAGCAATCAGCCCCAGCATTTT	CAWSRDSNQPQHF
TRBV7-8	TRBD1	-	TRBJ2-7	TGTGCCAGCAGCTTAGCAGAAGCGACAGGGACCAGGCATTACGAGCAGTACTTC	CASSLAEATGTRHYEQYF